These T cell receptor beta chains were read from a single sample in a study of graft-versus-host responses after intestinal transplantation. The data were produced by immunoSEQ multiplex PCR, yet TCRdb's version contains in-frame clones alone and is incomplete. Among over 120,000 clones listed, around 90% were seen once. Their antigens are not known. The sample was unstimulated CD4+ T cells sorted from spleen or lymph node cells, taken before intestinal transplant. The source of these receptors is a human donor who received an intestinal transplant. CDR3s include the opening cysteine and the closing phenylalanine or tryptophan. Fields, in order: V gene, clone size, D gene, J gene, CDR3 protein, CDR3 DNA. A D gene is named only where the DNA matches it firmly. Clone size is given for some rows only: seen once, a few or many times, or a class if the clone is expanded.

v_call: TRBV5-6
clone_size: .
d_call: TRBD2
j_call: TRBJ2-1
cdr3_aa: CASSAPGLAGGSSYNEQFF
cdr3_nt: TGTGCCAGCAGCGCTCCGGGACTAGCGGGAGGGAGCTCCTACAATGAGCAGTTCTTC

v_call: TRBV13
clone_size: once
d_call: TRBD1
j_call: TRBJ2-7
cdr3_aa: CASSPGQPSSYEQYF
cdr3_nt: TGTGCCAGCAGCCCGGGACAGCCGAGCTCCTACGAGCAGTACTTC

v_call: TRBV29-1
clone_size: .
d_call: TRBD1
j_call: TRBJ1-2
cdr3_aa: CSVGQGGYTF
cdr3_nt: TGCAGCGTCGGACAGGGCGGCTACACCTTC

v_call: TRBV27
clone_size: .
d_call: .
j_call: TRBJ2-1
cdr3_aa: CASSLEMRRGNEQFF
cdr3_nt: TGTGCCAGCAGCTTGGAAATGCGAAGGGGAAACGAGCAGTTCTTC

v_call: TRBV7-8
clone_size: .
d_call: TRBD2
j_call: TRBJ2-1
cdr3_aa: CASSPVAGNEQFF
cdr3_nt: TGTGCCAGCAGCCCCGTAGCGGGAAATGAGCAGTTCTTC

v_call: TRBV7-6
clone_size: .
d_call: .
j_call: TRBJ1-2
cdr3_aa: CASSPALGRNYGYTF
cdr3_nt: TGTGCCAGCAGTCCAGCCCTCGGTAGGAACTATGGCTACACCTTC

v_call: TRBV9
clone_size: .
d_call: .
j_call: TRBJ2-3
cdr3_aa: CASSVVGTGTDTQYF
cdr3_nt: TGTGCCAGCAGCGTAGTCGGGACTGGCACAGATACGCAGTATTTT

v_call: TRBV7-2
clone_size: .
d_call: .
j_call: TRBJ2-1
cdr3_aa: CASSASVRGYNEQFF
cdr3_nt: TGTGCCAGCAGCGCTAGCGTGCGTGGTTACAATGAGCAGTTCTTC

v_call: TRBV10-3
clone_size: .
d_call: TRBD1
j_call: TRBJ2-7
cdr3_aa: CAIRTGTGDNEQYF
cdr3_nt: TGTGCCATCAGGACCGGGACAGGTGACAACGAGCAGTACTTC

v_call: TRBV9
clone_size: .
d_call: TRBD1
j_call: TRBJ1-5
cdr3_aa: CASSVGRGPDQPQHF
cdr3_nt: TGTGCCAGCAGCGTAGGCAGGGGGCCTGATCAGCCCCAGCATTTT

v_call: TRBV9
clone_size: .
d_call: .
j_call: TRBJ1-1
cdr3_aa: CASSVREAPEAFF
cdr3_nt: TGTGCCAGCAGCGTCCGTGAGGCCCCTGAAGCTTTCTTT

v_call: TRBV4-2
clone_size: .
d_call: TRBD2
j_call: TRBJ2-7
cdr3_aa: CASSQVLASGYEQYF
cdr3_nt: TGTGCCAGCAGCCAAGTTTTGGCTAGCGGCTACGAGCAGTACTTC

v_call: TRBV10-2
clone_size: .
d_call: .
j_call: TRBJ1-6
cdr3_aa: CASSLSGGNSPLHF
cdr3_nt: TGCGCCAGCAGTTTATCGGGGGGAAATTCACCCCTCCACTTT

v_call: TRBV7-8
clone_size: once
d_call: TRBD2
j_call: TRBJ2-5
cdr3_aa: CASSLGGRAGETQYF
cdr3_nt: TGTGCCAGCAGCTTGGGCGGGAGGGCCGGAGAGACCCAGTACTTC

v_call: TRBV4-1
clone_size: once
d_call: TRBD2
j_call: TRBJ2-7
cdr3_aa: CASSQLLAGQNEQYF
cdr3_nt: TGCGCCAGCAGCCAATTACTAGCGGGACAAAACGAGCAGTACTTC

v_call: TRBV4-3
clone_size: few
d_call: .
j_call: TRBJ1-3
cdr3_aa: CASSQVQIRVSSGNTIYF
cdr3_nt: TGCGCCAGCAGCCAAGTTCAGATCCGGGTTAGCTCTGGAAACACCATATATTTT

v_call: TRBV5-5
clone_size: .
d_call: .
j_call: TRBJ2-7
cdr3_aa: CASTKAPQGSSYEQYF
cdr3_nt: TGTGCCAGCACCAAGGCTCCACAGGGTAGCTCCTACGAGCAGTACTTC

v_call: TRBV5-1
clone_size: .
d_call: TRBD1
j_call: TRBJ1-5
cdr3_aa: CASSLVPGQGNQPQHF
cdr3_nt: TGCGCCAGCAGCTTGGTGCCGGGACAGGGCAATCAGCCCCAGCATTTT

v_call: TRBV11-2
clone_size: .
d_call: .
j_call: TRBJ1-4
cdr3_aa: CASSLGGNEKLFF
cdr3_nt: TGTGCCAGCAGCTTAGGCGGGAATGAAAAACTGTTTTTT

v_call: TRBV7-2
clone_size: .
d_call: TRBD1
j_call: TRBJ2-5
cdr3_aa: CASSLGGQGLVETQYF
cdr3_nt: TGTGCCAGCAGCTTAGGGGGACAGGGACTCGTGGAGACCCAGTACTTC

v_call: TRBV7-2
clone_size: .
d_call: .
j_call: TRBJ1-6
cdr3_aa: CASSLASQVNSPLHF
cdr3_nt: TGTGCCAGCAGCTTAGCGTCACAGGTTAATTCACCCCTCCACTTT

v_call: TRBV19
clone_size: .
d_call: .
j_call: TRBJ1-6
cdr3_aa: CASSSRVEGGLNSPLHF
cdr3_nt: TGTGCCAGTAGTTCGCGGGTGGAGGGGGGACTTAATTCACCCCTCCACTTT

v_call: TRBV10-3
clone_size: .
d_call: TRBD2
j_call: TRBJ2-1
cdr3_aa: CAIREPGLAGGDEQFF
cdr3_nt: TGTGCCATCAGGGAGCCGGGACTAGCGGGAGGGGATGAGCAGTTCTTC

v_call: TRBV10-2
clone_size: .
d_call: TRBD2
j_call: TRBJ2-5
cdr3_aa: CASSESGNSGGSGETQYF
cdr3_nt: TGCGCCAGCAGTGAGTCCGGGAATAGCGGCGGGAGCGGGGAGACCCAGTACTTC

v_call: TRBV19
clone_size: .
d_call: TRBD1
j_call: TRBJ2-2
cdr3_aa: CASSIGGQVTTGELFF
cdr3_nt: TGTGCCAGTAGTATAGGTGGACAGGTTACCACCGGGGAGCTGTTTTTT

v_call: TRBV27
clone_size: .
d_call: .
j_call: TRBJ2-2
cdr3_aa: CASSLVNTGELFF
cdr3_nt: TGTGCCAGCAGTTTAGTAAACACCGGGGAGCTGTTTTTT

v_call: TRBV19
clone_size: .
d_call: .
j_call: TRBJ1-5
cdr3_aa: CASSPLGASNQPQHF
cdr3_nt: TGTGCCAGTAGTCCCCTCGGGGCAAGCAATCAGCCCCAGCATTTT

v_call: TRBV5-1
clone_size: .
d_call: TRBD2
j_call: TRBJ2-1
cdr3_aa: CASSLLRMTSGAYNEQFF
cdr3_nt: TGCGCCAGCAGCTTGTTACGGATGACTAGCGGGGCCTACAATGAGCAGTTCTTC

v_call: TRBV5-1
clone_size: once
d_call: .
j_call: TRBJ2-4
cdr3_aa: CASSQNTALAKNIQYF
cdr3_nt: TGCGCCAGCAGCCAGAACACAGCTCTAGCCAAAAACATTCAGTACTTC

v_call: TRBV29-1
clone_size: .
d_call: .
j_call: TRBJ1-1
cdr3_aa: CSVEDPLDMPSSAEAFF
cdr3_nt: TGCAGCGTTGAAGACCCTCTTGACATGCCCTCCTCCGCTGAAGCTTTCTTT

v_call: TRBV28
clone_size: once
d_call: TRBD1
j_call: TRBJ2-7
cdr3_aa: CASSRTGTSYEQYF
cdr3_nt: TGTGCCAGCAGTCGGACAGGGACCTCCTACGAGCAGTACTTC

v_call: TRBV11-2
clone_size: .
d_call: .
j_call: TRBJ2-1
cdr3_aa: CASSFLARDEQFF
cdr3_nt: TGTGCCAGCAGCTTCCTAGCCCGCGATGAGCAGTTCTTC

v_call: TRBV7-2
clone_size: .
d_call: .
j_call: TRBJ1-5
cdr3_aa: CASSLGIYSNQPQHF
cdr3_nt: TGTGCCAGCAGCTTAGGGATTTATAGCAATCAGCCCCAGCATTTT

v_call: TRBV30
clone_size: .
d_call: .
j_call: TRBJ2-7
cdr3_aa: CAWSLGRDYEQYF
cdr3_nt: TGTGCCTGGAGTCTAGGACGAGACTACGAGCAGTACTTC

v_call: TRBV6-1
clone_size: .
d_call: .
j_call: TRBJ1-4
cdr3_aa: CASSVKAGEKLFF
cdr3_nt: TGTGCCAGCAGTGTCAAGGCCGGAGAAAAACTGTTTTTT

v_call: TRBV25-1
clone_size: .
d_call: .
j_call: TRBJ1-2
cdr3_aa: CASSESGGPWGSGYTF
cdr3_nt: TGTGCCAGCAGTGAATCGGGGGGTCCGTGGGGCTCTGGCTACACCTTC

v_call: TRBV6-6
clone_size: .
d_call: .
j_call: TRBJ2-2
cdr3_aa: CASSSKLAGELFF
cdr3_nt: TGTGCCAGCAGTTCGAAGCTGGCCGGGGAGCTGTTTTTT

v_call: TRBV5-4
clone_size: .
d_call: TRBD1
j_call: TRBJ2-1
cdr3_aa: CASSNGTVAYNEQFF
cdr3_nt: TGTGCCAGCAGCAACGGGACAGTCGCCTACAATGAGCAGTTCTTC

v_call: TRBV10-2
clone_size: .
d_call: TRBD2
j_call: TRBJ2-3
cdr3_aa: CASSLRLAGGLDTQYF
cdr3_nt: TGCGCCAGCAGCTTGAGACTAGCGGGAGGTTTGGATACGCAGTATTTT

v_call: TRBV5-6
clone_size: few
d_call: .
j_call: TRBJ2-5
cdr3_aa: CASSLPAETQYF
cdr3_nt: TGTGCCAGCAGCTTGCCGGCAGAGACCCAGTACTTC

v_call: TRBV5-1
clone_size: .
d_call: TRBD1
j_call: TRBJ2-7
cdr3_aa: CASSFDDRGTYEQYF
cdr3_nt: TGCGCCAGCAGCTTCGATGACAGGGGGACCTACGAGCAGTACTTC

v_call: TRBV28
clone_size: .
d_call: TRBD1
j_call: TRBJ1-2
cdr3_aa: CASSFMGQGRGYTF
cdr3_nt: TGTGCCAGCAGTTTTATGGGACAGGGGAGAGGCTACACCTTC

v_call: TRBV10-3
clone_size: .
d_call: .
j_call: TRBJ2-6
cdr3_aa: CAISRRSLGGANVLTF
cdr3_nt: TGTGCCATCAGCAGGAGATCCCTTGGAGGGGCCAACGTCCTGACTTTC

v_call: TRBV11-2
clone_size: .
d_call: TRBD2
j_call: TRBJ2-7
cdr3_aa: CASSSLASGRGVQYF
cdr3_nt: TGTGCCAGCAGCTCCCTCGCTAGCGGGAGAGGGGTGCAGTACTTC

v_call: TRBV4-3
clone_size: .
d_call: TRBD1
j_call: TRBJ2-5
cdr3_aa: CASSPTGVVEETQYF
cdr3_nt: TGCGCCAGCAGCCCGACAGGGGTAGTAGAGGAGACCCAGTACTTC

v_call: TRBV7-3
clone_size: .
d_call: .
j_call: TRBJ2-3
cdr3_aa: CASSLTGELTDTQYF
cdr3_nt: TGTGCCAGCAGCCTAACGGGGGAACTCACAGATACGCAGTATTTT

v_call: TRBV19
clone_size: .
d_call: .
j_call: TRBJ2-1
cdr3_aa: CASSQIYNEQFF
cdr3_nt: TGTGCCAGTAGTCAGATATACAATGAGCAGTTCTTC

v_call: TRBV7-3
clone_size: .
d_call: .
j_call: TRBJ1-1
cdr3_aa: CASSLTGDTEAFF
cdr3_nt: TGTGCCAGCAGCTTAACAGGGGACACTGAAGCTTTCTTT

v_call: TRBV28
clone_size: .
d_call: .
j_call: TRBJ2-7
cdr3_aa: CASSSGLSRRPYEQYF
cdr3_nt: TGTGCCAGCAGTTCGGGTCTATCAAGGCGGCCCTACGAGCAGTACTTC

v_call: TRBV19
clone_size: .
d_call: TRBD2
j_call: TRBJ2-3
cdr3_aa: CASSRREGTPSTDTQYF
cdr3_nt: TGTGCCAGTTCACGGCGGGAGGGGACACCTAGCACAGATACGCAGTATTTT

v_call: TRBV2
clone_size: .
d_call: TRBD1
j_call: TRBJ1-6
cdr3_aa: CASSDVQGLGYSPLHF
cdr3_nt: TGTGCCAGCAGTGACGTACAGGGGTTAGGGTATTCACCCCTCCACTTT

v_call: TRBV28
clone_size: .
d_call: .
j_call: TRBJ1-5
cdr3_aa: CASGVSNQPQHF
cdr3_nt: TGTGCCAGCGGAGTTAGCAATCAGCCCCAGCATTTT

v_call: TRBV25-1
clone_size: .
d_call: .
j_call: TRBJ2-3
cdr3_aa: CASRTEHTDTQYF
cdr3_nt: TGTGCCAGCAGAACAGAACACACAGATACGCAGTATTTT